This is a list of T cell receptor beta chains from one sample in a study of shared clonotypes between healthy human individuals. Sequencing used immunoSEQ multiplex PCR; TCRdb keeps in-frame clones, though not all of them. This table has fewer than 1.8 million clones, roughly 98.5% appearing once. The material sequenced was naive CD4+ T cells sorted from blood. The receptors shown here come from a man aged 30-40 years in good health. Both conserved end residues are part of each CDR3. A D gene is named only where the DNA matches it firmly. Size tells how often a clone was seen (once, few, many) or the class of an expanded clone, and some rows leave it out.

clone_size	d_call	j_call	v_call	cdr3_aa	cdr3_nt
.	TRBD1	TRBJ2-3	TRBV29-1	CSGMGQYTDTQYF	TGCAGCGGAATGGGACAGTACACAGATACGCAGTATTTT
.	.	TRBJ2-7	TRBV30	CAWRATGVAYEQYF	TGTGCCTGGAGGGCTACGGGAGTGGCTTACGAGCAGTACTTC
.	.	TRBJ2-7	TRBV15	CATSRDKDRAYEQYF	TGTGCCACCAGCAGAGATAAGGACAGAGCCTACGAGCAGTACTTC
.	.	TRBJ1-1	TRBV9	CASSSRVNTEAFF	TGTGCCAGCAGCTCAAGGGTAAACACTGAAGCTTTCTTT
.	TRBD1	TRBJ1-1	TRBV7-8	CASSYGQGGYTEAFF	TGTGCCAGCAGCTACGGACAGGGTGGGTACACTGAAGCTTTCTTT
.	.	TRBJ1-4	TRBV29-1	CSVIWGEKLFF	TGCAGCGTTATTTGGGGAGAAAAACTGTTTTTT
.	.	TRBJ1-2	TRBV9	CASSVGGAGRQTNYGYTF	TGTGCCAGCAGCGTAGGTGGTGCGGGAAGGCAGACTAACTATGGCTACACCTTC
.	.	TRBJ1-1	TRBV7-8	CASSQSGVGAFF	TGTGCCAGCAGCCAGTCGGGGGTGGGAGCTTTCTTT
once	.	TRBJ2-1	TRBV7-9	CASSLIDEQFF	TGTGCCAGCAGCTTAATCGATGAGCAGTTCTTC
.	TRBD1	TRBJ1-4	TRBV15	CATSSYRDREEKLFF	TGTGCCACCAGCAGTTACCGGGACAGGGAAGAAAAACTGTTTTTT
.	TRBD2	TRBJ2-7	TRBV7-2	CASSLGLAGVYEQYF	TGTGCCAGCAGCTTAGGCCTAGCGGGAGTCTACGAGCAGTACTTC
once	.	TRBJ2-1	TRBV15	CATSRDRFEQFF	TGTGCCACCAGCAGAGATCGGTTTGAGCAGTTCTTC
.	.	TRBJ2-2	TRBV5-8	CASSWQLVPGELFF	TGTGCCAGCAGCTGGCAACTAGTGCCCGGGGAGCTGTTTTTT
.	.	TRBJ2-1	TRBV5-1	CASSPRDGGREQFF	TGCGCCAGCAGCCCCCGGGACGGAGGGAGGGAGCAGTTCTTC
.	.	TRBJ2-7	TRBV27	CASSLGDQRGSPYEQYF	TGTGCCAGCAGTTTAGGGGATCAACGGGGAAGCCCCTACGAGCAGTACTTC
.	TRBD1	TRBJ1-4	TRBV4-3	CASSQGAQGTNEKLFF	TGCGCCAGCAGCCAAGGGGCACAGGGGACTAATGAAAAACTGTTTTTT
.	.	TRBJ2-1	TRBV5-1	CASSPETGIYNEQFF	TGCGCCAGCAGCCCAGAAACCGGGATCTACAATGAGCAGTTCTTC
.	.	TRBJ2-3	TRBV30	CAWKLKATDTQYF	TGTGCCTGGAAACTCAAAGCGACGGATACGCAGTATTTT
.	.	TRBJ1-5	TRBV15	CATSREGGPWSQHF	TGTGCCACCAGCAGAGAGGGGGGCCCCTGGTCACAGCATTTT
.	.	TRBJ1-2	TRBV9	CASSVLDRINYGYTF	TGTGCCAGCAGCGTCCTAGACAGGATTAACTATGGCTACACCTTC
.	.	TRBJ2-5	TRBV7-9	CASSATTGDLETQYF	TGTGCCAGCAGCGCTACCACAGGGGACTTGGAGACCCAGTACTTC
.	.	TRBJ1-1	TRBV6-4	CASSGGQGEAFF	TGTGCCAGCAGTGGGGGGCAGGGTGAAGCTTTCTTT
once	TRBD1	TRBJ1-2	TRBV6-1	CASSDFGRDRNGYTF	TGTGCCAGCAGTGATTTCGGCCGGGACAGGAATGGCTACACCTTC
once	.	TRBJ2-1	TRBV11-2	CASRSLRGAGTEQFF	TGTGCCAGCAGATCCCTCCGGGGTGCGGGAACTGAGCAGTTCTTC
.	TRBD1	TRBJ1-2	TRBV25-1	CASSVRQGHGYTF	TGTGCCAGCAGTGTTCGACAGGGCCATGGCTACACCTTC
.	.	TRBJ2-1	TRBV18	CASSPTVAGSGSYNEQFF	TGTGCCAGCTCACCGACCGTCGCGGGGTCGGGGTCCTACAATGAGCAGTTCTTC
.	.	TRBJ2-7	TRBV5-1	CASSLFSPAGTSYEQYF	TGCGCCAGCAGCTTGTTTTCCCCGGCAGGAACATCCTACGAGCAGTACTTC
.	TRBD1	TRBJ2-1	TRBV5-1	CASSFGTGVSYNEQFF	TGCGCCAGCAGCTTTGGGACAGGGGTTTCCTACAATGAGCAGTTCTTC
.	TRBD2	TRBJ2-1	TRBV6-1	CASSVELAGGYEQFF	TGTGCCAGCAGTGTAGAACTAGCGGGAGGCTATGAGCAGTTCTTC
.	TRBD1	TRBJ1-1	TRBV11-1	CASSWGQGIEAFF	TGTGCCAGCAGCTGGGGACAGGGAATTGAAGCTTTCTTT
once	.	TRBJ2-2	TRBV11-3	CASSKGGTMNTGELFF	TGTGCCAGCAGCAAAGGGGGGACAATGAACACCGGGGAGCTGTTTTTT
.	.	TRBJ1-4	TRBV19	CASSTENRVREKLFF	TGTGCCAGTAGTACGGAAAACAGGGTACGCGAAAAACTGTTTTTT